This T cell receptor (beta chain) was retrieved from a study of cytomegalovirus exposure and HLA in healthy donors. Primers included in the PCR were 60 Vbeta and 13 Jbeta primers. Only in-frame clones appear in the TCRdb table, and some are missing; sequencing was by immunoSEQ multiplex PCR. The table shows roughly 90,000 clones, with about four fifths occurring only once. This CDR3 contains 13 residues. The ends were cut back, 9 bases at V and 1 base at J, with 12 bases in the middle. Per germline, CDR1 MDHEN and CDR2 SYDVKM. The chain uses TRBV28 and TRBJ1-2, with D hard to call. This clonotype was sampled from a man aged 18 to 29 in good health and CMV-seronegative. Material for sequencing was PBMCs. The CDR3 DNA is TGTGCCAGTACCCGACCGGGTAACTATGGCTACACCTTC. Protein: CASTRPGNYGYTF.